This T cell receptor (beta chain) was retrieved from a study of CD8+CD57+ T cells in acquired aplastic anemia. Across the whole study: Sorted CD4+ plus CD8+ cells gave DNA averaging about 3.2 ug. Healthy CD8+ samples averaged roughly 10 million reads.

Profiling of TCR beta VDJ combinations and CDR3 sequences used genomic DNA as template. TCRdb reprocessed the reads via MiXCR and lists one record per CDR3 protein. The profile shows some 190,000 distinct CDR3 sequences, around half of them singletons. The study, taken as a whole, reports: Patients did not significantly differ from controls in CD8+ Simpson's diversity.

CDR3 length: 12 residues. CDR1 ENHRY and CDR2 SYGVKD come from the germline V gene. V dropped 8 bases and J dropped 3 bases, with 10 bases sitting between them. A remark on this clonotype: Its antigen is not identified.

The genes are TRBV10-3 and TRBJ1-2; no reliable D call. The sequencing input was sorted CD4+, CD8+, or CD8+CD57+ T cells (not recorded which) from PBMCs. The source is a human donor in good health, serving as a control. Here the CDR3 reads CAIGGGDYGYTF. The CDR3 coding sequence is TGTGCCATCGGTGGCGGGGACTATGGCTACACCTTC.